This TCR beta chain comes out of a study of T cell responses to AZD1222 COVID-19 vaccine. Findings and caveats of the study: Repertoires were sampled only after the peak T cell response. Mostly white British, mostly female donors; authors suggested clonal diversity may be underestimated. Close to half of all spike-specific TCRs reportedly target regions of the variants that are unmutated. AZD1222 recipients seropositive at baseline numbered only 5 to 7.

The V and J ends lost 5 bases and 4 bases respectively, with 11 bases between them. Germline V lookup: CDR1 LNHDA, CDR2 SQIVND (reference sequence). CDR3 length: 13 residues. Only a few counts were recorded for this clone. Its antigen is not identified. The data were produced by immunoSEQ multiplex PCR, yet TCRdb's version contains in-frame clones alone and is incomplete. The table includes approximately 75,000 clones, roughly 90% detected once. This sample comprised peripheral blood, obtained 28 days after the second AZD1222 dose. The genes are TRBV19 and TRBJ1-1; D not resolved. The TCR comes from an adult who received the AZD1222 COVID-19 vaccine. As DNA, the CDR3 is TGTGCCAGTAGTTTTGGGAGCGGCACTGAAGCTTTCTTT. It specifies CASSFGSGTEAFF.